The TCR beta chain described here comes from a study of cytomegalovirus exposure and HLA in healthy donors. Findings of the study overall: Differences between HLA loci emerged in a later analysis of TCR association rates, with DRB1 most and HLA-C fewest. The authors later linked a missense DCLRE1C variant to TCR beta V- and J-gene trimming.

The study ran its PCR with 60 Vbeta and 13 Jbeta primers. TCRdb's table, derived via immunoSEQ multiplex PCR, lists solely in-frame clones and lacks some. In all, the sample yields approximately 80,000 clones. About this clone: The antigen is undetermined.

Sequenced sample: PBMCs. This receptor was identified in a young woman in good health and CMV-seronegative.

The CDR3 sequence: CASSLSGVGYEQYF. The DNA of the CDR3 is TGTGCCAGCAGCTTATCGGGGGTGGGGTACGAGCAGTACTTC. The chain uses TRBV7-9 and TRBJ2-7, with D possibly matching TRBD2 (6 bases). The germline V gene has CDR1 SEHNR and CDR2 FQNEAQ (reference sequence). V lost 2 bases and J 4 bases, leaving 12 bases between the germline ends. The CDR3 is 14 amino acids.